This T cell receptor beta chain was captured by sequencing in a study of response to subunit inactivated influenza vaccine. TCRdb reprocessed the RT-PCR reads with MiXCR, giving one entry per CDR3 protein. The table records about 540,000 distinct CDR3 sequences, approximately 22% of them present only once. This clonotype was detected only a few times. V lost 0 bases, J lost 7 bases, and 5 bases stayed unmatched. Germline-derived CDR1 and CDR2 are MNHEY and SVGEGT. The CDR3 runs 14 residues. A further study also used this sample, focusing on T cells expressing NK-cell markers. Turning to that study: cDNA encoding TCR beta was synthesized via 5'RACE template switching incorporating UMIs. Sorted CD3+CD56+NKG2C+, CD3+CD56+NKG2C- and CD3+CD56-NKG2C+ T cells supplied TCR beta repertoires. One of eight sequenced donors was HCMV-seronegative; the other seven were seropositive. About six donors showed dominant NKG2C+ clonotypes comprising about 1.0-7.5% of their CD8+ T cells. These clonotypes also led the CD3+CD56-NKG2C+ fraction in a handful of donors.

The rearrangement links TRBV6-2 or TRBV6-3 to TRBJ2-7; TRBD2 aligns across 8 bases. The sequence was collected from a man aged 50-60 years who received an inactivated influenza vaccine. The sequenced sample was CD4+ T cells sorted from PBMCs, obtained about 13 days after vaccination. For the CDR3, the DNA is TGTGCCAGCAGTTACTCCATGACTAGCGAGGAGCAGTACTTC. Amino acid sequence: CASSYSMTSEEQYF.